The source of this T cell receptor (beta chain) is a study of shared clonotypes between healthy human individuals. Across the whole study: CD4 naive cells filled three plates per donor, CD4 memory three, CD8 naive two and CD8 memory one.

CD45RO-negative, CCR7-positively selected cells formed the naive CD8 fraction, excluding terminally differentiated effector memory CD45RA+ cells. The CDR3 covers 13 residues. Germline lookup yields CDR1 ENHRY and CDR2 SYGVKD. Losses at the gene ends were 4 bases for V and 4 bases for J; bases not matched to a gene: 4. A word on this clone: Its antigen is not known. Other nucleotide sequences from this sample produce the same CDR3.

Findings and limits, study-wide: Against clonotypes common to all four donors, non-shared ones had lower generation probabilities. Large depth notwithstanding, sorted-subset sequencing proved incomplete by rarefaction.

Measured with immunoSEQ multiplex PCR; TCRdb has only the in-frame clones, and not every one. The sample consists of fewer than 700,000 clones, 90% to 95% of them appearing once. This rearrangement joins TRBV10-3 to TRBJ2-7; 7 nucleotides line up with TRBD1. The sequence was collected from a woman younger than 45 in good health. The sample comprised naive CD8+ T cells sorted from blood. Here the CDR3 reads CAISGTGSYEQYF. The CDR3 DNA reads as TGTGCCATCAGTGGGACAGGATCTTACGAGCAGTACTTC.